This is a list of T cell receptor beta chains from one sample in a study of CD8 T cells in ankylosing spondylitis. TCRdb ran MiXCR on the 5' RACE reads and lists one entry per CDR3 protein. This sample carries 250,000 or so distinct CDR3 sequences, about 10% of them seen once, and the ten largest clones take around 3%. The sample consisted of blood, either unsorted or a sorted T cell fraction (not recorded which). Receptors originate from a male donor with ankylosing spondylitis or in good health (not recorded which). Both conserved end residues are part of each CDR3. Clone size is stated in some rows and not others, as once, few, many or a class when expanded.

CDR3 protein | J gene | clone size | V gene
CASSSGTGDYTF | TRBJ1-2 | NA | TRBV7-9
CASSQEVVGQENTEAFF | TRBJ1-1 | NA | TRBV3-1
CASSLGGPSTDTQYF | TRBJ2-3 | many | TRBV5-1
CAISGQGQDNEQFF | TRBJ2-1 | many | TRBV10-3
CSARREGGLYNEQFF | TRBJ2-1 | NA | TRBV20-1
CASSEGTDTQYF | TRBJ2-3 | many | TRBV5-1
CATSEVPTTYEQYF | TRBJ2-7 | many | TRBV24-1
CSARGGGRAYNEQFF | TRBJ2-1 | many | TRBV20-1
CASSSLGGLTEAFF | TRBJ1-1 | many | TRBV5-1
CSAQERGLFGNQPQHF | TRBJ1-5 | many | TRBV20-1
CASLPDRWSIEYF | TRBJ2-7 | many | TRBV7-9
CASSQTDGFTDTQYF | TRBJ2-3 | NA | TRBV11-2
CSVGTAAYEQYF | TRBJ2-7 | many | TRBV29-1
CASSLAGDQETQYF | TRBJ2-5 | many | TRBV5-1
CAWSRTLARREQFF | TRBJ2-1 | many | TRBV30
CASSLGGAGPWVETQYF | TRBJ2-5 | many | TRBV5-1
CASSQPKQGTGELFF | TRBJ2-2 | many | TRBV3-1
CASSDTGQLQFF | TRBJ2-1 | many | TRBV5-1
CASSPLAGGRAPTDTQYF | TRBJ2-3 | many | TRBV6-1
CSASPGMGPQYF | TRBJ2-3 | few | TRBV20-1
CASSQGSSGANVLTF | TRBJ2-6 | NA | TRBV4-1
CASGQGGLYEQYF | TRBJ2-7 | many | TRBV12-3/TRBV12-4
CASSLESGRWDF | TRBJ2-7 | many | TRBV5-6
CASSRDRYEQYF | TRBJ2-7 | NA | TRBV11-2
CAWTYSSNTEAFF | TRBJ1-1 | many | TRBV30
CSVGGPDTQYF | TRBJ2-3 | few | TRBV29-1
CSANPGQGHSKNIQYF | TRBJ2-4 | NA | TRBV20-1
CASSQRHNRIANVLTF | TRBJ2-6 | many | TRBV4-1
CASSSAAGARRVHEQYF | TRBJ2-7 | NA | TRBV12-3/TRBV12-4
CASSESDSLSYNSPLHF | TRBJ1-6 | many | TRBV2
CASSLLGLAANTGELFF | TRBJ2-2 | many | TRBV28
CASSPLSLTLRGPSGELFF | TRBJ2-2 | many | TRBV11-2
CSALDRVWYEQYF | TRBJ2-7 | NA | TRBV20-1